This T cell receptor (beta chain) was captured in a study of T cell clones after liver transplantation. Study-wide context: Patients counted as tolerant after at least one year off all immunosuppression, enzymes not exceeding twice normal. General observations from the study: In 5 of 8 subjects, circulating graft-donor-reactive CD4 TCRbeta sequences fell significantly after transplant. Post-transplant time points were not standardized, so conclusions are preliminary.

Worth noting for this clone: Antigen: not known.

Trimming left V 4 bases short and J 6 bases short, with 7 bases between. Germline CDR1 is GTSNPN and CDR2 is SVGIG (reference sequence). The length of the CDR3 is 11 residues. CD3+CD4+ and CD3+CD8+ cells were FACS-sorted from thawed unstimulated PBMCs. Method: immunoSEQ multiplex PCR; TCRdb's copy keeps in-frame clones and lacks some. Of about 80,000 clones in the sample, 80% to 85% were seen once. The chain combines TRBV30 with TRBJ2-1; D is ambiguous. This clonotype was obtained from a human patient who received a liver transplant. Some of the T cells may derive from the graft donor. Sample: CD4+ T cells from blood, taken just over 45 months after liver transplant. CDR3 residues: CAWNFINEQFF. The CDR3 bases are TGTGCCTGGAATTTTATCAATGAGCAGTTCTTC.